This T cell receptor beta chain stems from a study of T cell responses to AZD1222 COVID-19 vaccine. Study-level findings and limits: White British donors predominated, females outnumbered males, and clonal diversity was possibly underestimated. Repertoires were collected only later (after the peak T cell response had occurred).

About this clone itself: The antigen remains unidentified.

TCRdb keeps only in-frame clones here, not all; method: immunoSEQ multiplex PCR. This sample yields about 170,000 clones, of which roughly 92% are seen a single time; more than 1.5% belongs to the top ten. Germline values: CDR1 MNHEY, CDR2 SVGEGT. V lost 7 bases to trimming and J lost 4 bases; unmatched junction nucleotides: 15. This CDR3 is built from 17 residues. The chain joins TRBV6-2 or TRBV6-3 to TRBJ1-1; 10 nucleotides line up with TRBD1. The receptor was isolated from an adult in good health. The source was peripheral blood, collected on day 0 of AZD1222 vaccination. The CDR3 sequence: CASTPRYDRGRVTEAFF. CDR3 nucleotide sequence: TGTGCCAGCACCCCTCGGTACGACAGGGGGCGGGTCACTGAAGCTTTCTTT.